Below, 24 T cell receptor beta chains from the same sample are listed, as sequenced in a study of blood T cells in healthy people across ages (dated by TCRdb to between 2015 and 2017). Receptor amplification or capture employed 5' RACE. Sequenced using an Illumina HiSeq 2500. The second PCR ran for about 6 to 12 cycles and used a J-beta primer mix along with a sample-barcoded 5' primer. TCRdb itself trimmed the public reads at Q25 with fastp, ran MiXCR and retained productive beta chains. Records with the same CDR3 protein are collapsed into one entry carrying the most frequent genes and DNA. Across this sample there are about 830,000 distinct CDR3 sequences, with about 62% seen only once. Around a quarter of the sample rests with the top ten. Sequences were obtained from blood. The receptor source for this set is a man aged 25-45 years in good health.

The chain combines TRBV25-1 with TRBJ2-4; tentative D call: TRBD2 (7 bases). CDR3 length: 15 amino acids. Trimming cost V 8 bases and J 7 bases, with 21 bases left between them. Germline CDR1 and CDR2: MGHDK and SYGVNS. The CDR3 DNA sequence: TGTGCCAGCCGGGGCGGGAGTAAGGGGGTGAACATTCAGTACTTC. This encodes CASRGGSKGVNIQYF.

As to this clonotype: This could be a read error, since a much larger clone is one nucleotide away. The chain recombines TRBV20-1 with TRBJ2-5, with 7 nucleotides matching TRBD1. The V gene's germline CDR1 is DFQATT and CDR2 SNEGSKA (reference sequence). Trimming took 5 bases from V and 5 from J; bases not matched to a gene: 11. The CDR3 loop spans 14 amino acids. This CDR3 is CSAVVRGRCETQYF. CDR3 sequence (DNA): TGCAGTGCTGTCGTGAGGGGGCGGTGTGAGACCCAGTACTTC.

As to this clonotype: At one end, the junction sequence differs from germline, possibly due to a read error. The chain recombines TRBV29-1 with TRBJ2-7, with TRBD1 matching over 7 bases. The germline gives CDR1 SQVTM, CDR2 ANQGSEA. The CDR3 extends over 12 amino acids. CDR3 DNA: TGCAGCGTTGGTGACAGGGTCTCCGAGCGGTACTTC. This translates into CSVGDRVSERYF.

V usage is TRBV24-1 and J usage is TRBJ2-1, with 8 bases identical to TRBD2. Germline values: CDR1 KGHDR, CDR2 SFDVKD. V trimming: 4 bases; J trimming: 1 base; junction bases outside the gene matches: 14. CDR3 length: 19 residues. CDR3 region: CATSDPGTSDLRSYNEQFF. The CDR3 DNA follows: TGTGCCACCAGTGACCCCGGGACTAGTGACCTCCGTTCCTACAATGAGCAGTTCTTC.

The DNA for the CDR3 is TGTGCCAGCAGCTTGAGACACCTACAAAGCACAGATACGCAGTATTTT. The encoded protein is CASSLRHLQSTDTQYF. J is TRBJ2-3 and V is TRBV7-9; no definite D call. The V and J ends lost 3 bases and 0 bases respectively, with 13 bases between them. The CDR3 sequence is 16 residues long. Germline CDR1 is SEHNR and CDR2 is FQNEAQ (reference sequence).

The J gene is TRBJ2-1, the V gene TRBV29-1; the D gene is possibly TRBD1 (6 bases). Germline V gene lookup returns CDR1 SQVTM and CDR2 ANQGSEA. The CDR3 is made up of 13 amino acids. Trimming stripped 4 bases from V and 6 bases from J, with 13 bases between. DNA for the CDR3: TGCAGCGTTGGCCCAGGGGCTCCCAATGAGCAGTTCTTC. Translation gives CSVGPGAPNEQFF.

V and J are TRBV15 and TRBJ2-1; D not resolved. CDR1 and CDR2 (germline): LNHNV, YYDKDF (reference sequence). V lost 0 bases to trimming and J lost 2 bases, with 11 bases between them. This CDR3 is built from 16 residues. CDR3 loop: CATSREGSRAYNEQFF. DNA of the CDR3: TGTGCCACCAGCAGAGAGGGTTCTAGGGCCTACAATGAGCAGTTCTTC.

This chain uses TRBV28 with TRBJ2-3; tentatively, D is TRBD2 (5 bases). The V end lost 10 bases, the J end lost 2 bases, and 16 bases lay between the germline ends. Germline CDR1 reads MDHEN; CDR2 reads SYDVKM. This CDR3 has 14 amino acids. CDR3 coding DNA: TGTGCCATCCAGGAGGCGGATATCACAGATACGCAGTATTTT. Protein sequence: CAIQEADITDTQYF.

This clonotype turned up a few times. The chain carries TRBV15 and TRBJ2-3, with no clear D. Germline loops: CDR1 LNHNV, CDR2 YYDKDF (reference sequence). Trimming stripped 0 bases from V and 7 bases from J, with 8 bases between. This CDR3 contains 13 residues. The CDR3: CATSRDSFYTQYF. The CDR3 coding sequence is TGTGCCACCAGCAGAGATAGTTTTTATACGCAGTATTTT.

In this sample, this clonotype turned up a few times. The chain uses TRBV5-4 and TRBJ2-1; 8 positions agree with TRBD1. Germline V lookup: CDR1 SGHNT, CDR2 YYREEE (reference sequence). This CDR3 has 15 residues. Trimming cost V 4 bases and J 0 bases; bases outside gene matches: 3. The CDR3, as DNA: TGTGCCAGCAGCCGGACAGGGAGCTCCTACAATGAGCAGTTCTTC. Translating gives CASSRTGSSYNEQFF.

The DNA of the CDR3 is TGTGCCAGCAGTCTAGCGGGGGCACCCGGCGATGAGCAGTTCTTC. Its protein product is CASSLAGAPGDEQFF. V gene TRBV6-2 or TRBV6-3 combines with J gene TRBJ2-1; 10 bases are shared with TRBD2. Germline-derived CDR1 and CDR2 are MNHEY and SVGEGT. This CDR3 has 15 amino acids. V trimming: 5 bases; J trimming: 8 bases; junction bases outside the gene matches: 9.

Concerning this clonotype: Relative to the germline gene, one junction end is altered; a read error may explain this. The V and J genes are TRBV6-1 and TRBJ1-1; a weak D match, TRBD1 (5 bases). Germline assignment: CDR1 MNHNS and CDR2 SASEGT. This CDR3 is built from 13 residues. The CDR3 here is CASSEGGRAEAFF. The CDR3 DNA reads TGTGCCAGCAGTGAAGGGGGCCGGGCTGAGGCTTTCTTT.

This clonotype was counted only a few times. The rearrangement joins TRBV9 to TRBJ2-7; possibly TRBD1 for D (6 bases). The length of the CDR3 is 12 residues. Germline loops: CDR1 SGDLS, CDR2 YYNGEE. V dropped 7 bases and J dropped 2 bases, with 10 bases sitting between them. DNA of the CDR3: TGTGCCAGCGGTGGGGACACCTACGAGCAGTACTTC. Translated, it gives CASGGDTYEQYF.

J is TRBJ2-7 and V is TRBV18, with 8 bases fitting TRBD1. The CDR3 totals 15 residues. The J segment lost 5 bases and the V segment lost 6 bases, leaving 12 bases of the junction unmatched. The germline CDR1 and CDR2 sequences are KGHSH and LQKENI. The CDR3 sequence is CASSRQGSVSDEQYF. The CDR3 DNA follows: TGTGCCAGCTCCCGACAGGGGTCTGTTAGCGACGAGCAGTACTTC.

This clonotype was detected only once. Here the CDR3 DNA reads TGTGCCAGCAGCTCGGACAGGTGGGCCTACGAGCAGTACTTC. Residues: CASSSDRWAYEQYF. The genes are TRBV6-6 and TRBJ2-7; 7 bases line up with TRBD1. In germline, CDR1 is MNHNY, CDR2 SVGAGI (reference sequence). V lost 6 bases and J lost 2; bases outside the gene matches: 7. CDR3 size: 14 residues.

The rearrangement joins TRBV27 to TRBJ2-1, with 8 bases lining up with TRBD1. The CDR3 runs 15 residues. J gave up 4 bases and V 6 bases, and 8 bases lay outside the gene matches. Per the germline V gene, CDR1 is MNHEY and CDR2 is SMNVEV (reference sequence). DNA of the CDR3: TGTGCCAGCAGCCTAGACAGGGGTAAATACAATGAGCAGTTCTTC. Amino acid sequence: CASSLDRGKYNEQFF.

The chain links TRBV15 to TRBJ2-7; D possibly corresponds to TRBD1 (6 bases). The CDR3 length is 15 residues. CDR1 and CDR2 (germline): LNHNV, YYDKDF (reference sequence). V lost 5 bases and J 3 bases, leaving 17 bases between the germline ends. The CDR3 DNA reads as TGTGCCACCAGCTCCGAAACAGGGATCGTCTACGAGCAGTACTTC. Translated, it gives CATSSETGIVYEQYF.

The table lists this clonotype with a few counts. The chain combines TRBV7-9 with TRBJ1-2; TRBD1 is a possible D gene (5 bases). Germline values: CDR1 SEHNR, CDR2 FQNEAQ (reference sequence). The CDR3 sequence is 11 residues long. V was pared by 10 bases and J by 2 bases, with 8 bases between. The CDR3 DNA is TGTGCCACCGACAGAAACTATGGCTACACCTTC. Translating gives CATDRNYGYTF.

The genes are TRBV6-5 and TRBJ2-1; D gene ambiguous. V was shortened by 4 bases and J by 6 bases, with 7 bases between the two germline ends. CDR3 length equals 12 residues. Germline values: CDR1 MNHEY, CDR2 SVGAGI. Written as DNA, the CDR3 is TGTGCCAGCAGTTCCTTAATCAATGAGCAGTTCTTC. It is translated as CASSSLINEQFF.

This clonotype was seen a handful of times. The chain uses TRBV20-1 and TRBJ2-7; D ambiguous. From germline, CDR1 is DFQATT and CDR2 SNEGSKA (reference sequence). Trimming cost V 3 bases and J 0 bases, with 12 bases left between them. The CDR3 totals 14 residues. The CDR3 loop reads CSASRSVPSYEQYF. CDR3 nucleotide sequence: TGCAGTGCTAGCCGGTCGGTCCCCTCCTACGAGCAGTACTTC.

With regard to this clonotype: The junction departs from germline at one end; a sequencing error may be responsible. This chain links TRBV20-1 with TRBJ2-3, with D unclear. The germline V gene encodes CDR1 DFQATT and CDR2 SNEGSKA (reference sequence). The CDR3 is 15 residues long. The CDR3 region is CSARDPARPVNTQYF. In DNA, the CDR3 is TGTAGTGCTAGAGACCCGGCGCGGCCTGTGAATACGCAGTATTTT.

The V call is TRBV20-1, the J call TRBJ2-1, with 9 bases fitting TRBD2. Germline CDR1 DFQATT, CDR2 SNEGSKA (reference sequence). The length of the CDR3 is 13 residues. V was pared by 3 bases and J by 9 bases, with 6 bases of the junction left unmatched. CDR3 loop: CSARFAGGFEQFF. CDR3 in DNA: TGCAGTGCTAGGTTTGCGGGGGGGTTTGAGCAGTTCTTC.

The chain is built from TRBV9 and TRBJ1-2; D not certain. V gave up 4 bases and J gave up 2 bases, with 12 bases separating them. Germline V gene sequence: CDR1 SGDLS, CDR2 YYNGEE. CDR3 length equals 14 residues. CDR3 residues: CASSPAGRNYGYTF. CDR3 bases: TGTGCCAGCAGCCCCGCTGGGAGAAACTATGGCTACACCTTC. The variable domain in full, with the rest retrieved from reference TRBV9 and TRBJ1-2, is DSGVTQTPKHLITATGQRVTLRCSPRSGDLSVYWYQQSLDQGLQFLIQYYNGEERAKGNILERFSAQQFPDLHSELNLSSLELGDSALYFCASSPAGRNYGYTFGSGTRLTVV.

The CDR3 region has the DNA TGTGCCAGCAGTGAACAGGGGAATGTCTACGAGCAGTACTTC. It encodes CASSEQGNVYEQYF. The chain carries TRBV25-1 and TRBJ2-7, with D maybe TRBD1 (6 bases). CDR1 is MGHDK and CDR2 is SYGVNS in the germline V gene. The ends were cut back, 2 bases at V and 3 bases at J, with 11 bases in the middle. The length of the CDR3 is 14 residues.